What follows are 16 T cell receptor beta chains derived from one specimen sequenced in a study of chemoradiotherapy in HPV16-positive cancers. Assay used: immunoSEQ multiplex PCR; TCRdb lists only in-frame clones, some missing. The sample shows just under 40,000 clones, 76% of them seen only once. The sample consisted of blood, taken from a patient who underwent chemoradiotherapy. These receptors all come from a human donor with HPV-associated anogenital cancer.

The chain is built from TRBV6-6 and TRBJ1-5, with D maybe TRBD1 (5 bases). V gave up 6 bases and J gave up 5 bases, with 14 bases separating them. Per germline, CDR1 MNHNY and CDR2 SVGAGI (reference sequence). The CDR3 is made up of 14 amino acids. This CDR3 reads CASSYRQSYQPQHF. Here the CDR3 DNA reads TGTGCCAGCAGCTACCGACAGTCCTATCAGCCCCAGCATTTT.

This clone was found once. The chain links TRBV11-2 to TRBJ2-1; D unresolved. Germline values: CDR1 SGHAT, CDR2 FQNNGV. The CDR3 has 12 residues. The V end lost 2 bases, the J end lost 6 bases, and 5 bases lay between the germline ends. CDR3 sequence (DNA): TGTGCCAGCAGCTTATGGCTCAATGAGCAGTTCTTC. It yields the protein CASSLWLNEQFF.

The rearrangement uses TRBV7-3 and TRBJ2-2; D may be TRBD1 (5 bases). CDR3 size: 15 residues. Looked up from germline, CDR1 is SGHTA and CDR2 is FQGTGA. The germline V and J ends were trimmed by 2 bases and 4 bases, with 11 bases remaining between them. The CDR3 DNA is TGTGCCAGCAGCTTACTGGGGCTAAGCACCGGGGAGCTGTTTTTT. Translating gives CASSLLGLSTGELFF.

The V and J genes are TRBV11-3 and TRBJ2-1, with 10 bases aligning to TRBD2. Germline V gene data show CDR1 as SGHNT and CDR2 as YENEEA. The CDR3 has 13 residues. V shed 5 bases and J 11 bases; nucleotides not matched to a gene: 6. DNA for the CDR3: TGTGCCAGCAGCGACGGGACTAGCGTACAGCAGTTCTTC. It is translated as CASSDGTSVQQFF.

The gene calls are TRBV5-1 and TRBJ2-2; D possibly corresponds to TRBD1 (5 bases). This CDR3 has 14 residues. The germline CDR1 and CDR2 sequences are SGHRS and YFSETQ. V was shortened by 6 bases and J by 0 bases, with 9 bases between the two germline ends. CDR3 nucleotide sequence: TGCGCCAGCATGAGACAGCCGAACACCGGGGAGCTGTTTTTT. Amino acid sequence: CASMRQPNTGELFF. Full variable domain (outside the CDR3, taken from reference TRBV5-1 and TRBJ2-2): KAGVTQTPRYLIKTRGQQVTLSCSPISGHRSVSWYQQTPGQGLQFLFEYFSETQRNKGNFPGRFSGRQFSNSRSEMNVSTLELGDSALYLCASMRQPNTGELFFGEGSRLTVL.

The V call is TRBV7-2, the J call TRBJ2-5; tentative D call: TRBD2 (6 bases). Trimming cost V 4 bases and J 2 bases, with 8 bases left between them. Germline V gene sequence: CDR1 SGHTA, CDR2 FQGNSA. This CDR3 comprises 13 residues. CDR3 loop: CASSSTRQETQYF. The DNA of the CDR3 is TGTGCCAGCAGCTCGACTAGGCAAGAGACCCAGTACTTC.

This clone has just a few counts. This chain uses TRBV5-4 with TRBJ2-7; 7 positions agree with TRBD1. Germline V CDR1 and CDR2: SGHNT, YYREEE (reference sequence). The CDR3 totals 15 residues. Trimming removed 0 bases from V and 3 bases from J; junction bases left unmatched: 6. This CDR3 is CASSLGSGTVYEQYF. CDR3 bases: TGTGCCAGCAGCTTGGGGTCCGGGACAGTCTACGAGCAGTACTTC.

A few counts support this clone. The rearrangement joins TRBV7-9 to TRBJ1-1; D remains ambiguous. This CDR3 region has 13 residues. The V end lost 8 bases, the J end lost 1 base, and 11 bases lay between the germline ends. Germline CDR1 is SEHNR and CDR2 is FQNEAQ (reference sequence). In DNA, the CDR3 is TGTGCCAGCGAAGGGCAGGCGAACACTGAAGCTTTCTTT. Translated: CASEGQANTEAFF. The entire variable domain, with the rest obtained from reference TRBV7-9 and TRBJ1-1, is as follows: DTGVSQNPRHKITKRGQNVTFRCDPISEHNRLYWYRQTLGQGPEFLTYFQNEAQLEKSRLLSDRFSAERPKGSFSTLEIQRTEQGDSAMYLCASEGQANTEAFFGQGTRLTVV.

This chain connects TRBV27 to TRBJ1-5; no definite D call. Trimming pared 2 bases from V and 0 bases from J, leaving 11 bases between. The CDR3 contains 16 residues. Germline assignment: CDR1 MNHEY and CDR2 SMNVEV (reference sequence). CDR3 sequence: CASSLNSAYSNQPQHF. CDR3 sequence (DNA): TGTGCCAGCAGTTTAAACAGCGCTTATAGCAATCAGCCCCAGCATTTT.

Only a few counts were recorded for this clone. V is TRBV6-1 and J is TRBJ1-2; maybe TRBD1 (5 bases). CDR3 length equals 13 residues. Between the trimmed V and J ends, which lost 6 bases and 8 bases, there was a span of 16 bases. Germline V lookup: CDR1 MNHNS, CDR2 SASEGT. CDR3 nucleotides: TGTGCCAGCAGCGGCCCCGGGACGCAAGGCTACACCTTC. Translating gives CASSGPGTQGYTF.

The chain employs TRBV11-2 and TRBJ1-3; TRBD1 agrees at 7 bases. CDR3 length equals 14 residues. Trimming cost V 8 bases and J 2 bases; bases outside gene matches: 6. Looked up from germline, CDR1 is SGHAT and CDR2 is FQNNGV. CDR3 sequence (DNA): TGTGCCAGCGGGGGACAGATTACTGGAAACACCATATATTTT. This sequence encodes CASGGQITGNTIYF. The entire variable domain, with the rest obtained from reference TRBV11-2 and TRBJ1-3, is as follows: EAGVAQSPRYKIIEKRQSVAFWCNPISGHATLYWYQQILGQGPKLLIQFQNNGVVDDSQLPKDRFSAERLKGVDSTLKIQPAKLEDSAVYLCASGGQITGNTIYFGEGSWLTVV.

This chain uses TRBV2 with TRBJ1-2; 8 nucleotides align to TRBD1. The CDR3 has 15 residues. Germline CDR1 is SNHLY and CDR2 is FYNNEI. The J segment lost 6 bases and the V segment lost 7 bases, leaving 13 bases of the junction unmatched. The CDR3 region is CASTSGAGGADGYTF. The CDR3 DNA follows: TGTGCCAGCACCTCCGGGGCAGGGGGCGCAGATGGCTACACCTTC.

This chain links TRBV12-5 with TRBJ2-1, with 10 bases that match TRBD2. Looked up from germline, CDR1 is LGHNT and CDR2 is FRNRAP. The V gene end was trimmed by 6 bases and the J gene end by 3 bases; junction bases not matched to a gene: 5. The length of the CDR3 is 15 residues. The DNA of the CDR3 is TGTGCTAGTGGAACCGCTAGCGGGGGCTACAATGAGCAGTTCTTC. Translating it yields CASGTASGGYNEQFF.

CDR3 amino acids: CASSLSSSEYEQYF. The CDR3 region has the DNA TGCGCCAGCAGCTTATCCTCATCCGAATACGAGCAGTACTTC. This chain links TRBV5-1 with TRBJ2-7; D ambiguous. CDR3 length equals 14 residues. Trimming took off 2 bases at V and 4 bases at J, with 13 bases between the two ends. The germline CDR1 and CDR2 sequences are SGHRS and YFSETQ.

The chain uses TRBV4-1 and TRBJ1-6; tentatively, D is TRBD1 (5 bases). The CDR3 is 16 residues long. Germline loops: CDR1 MGHRA, CDR2 YSYEKL. The V and J ends lost 1 base and 5 bases respectively, with 12 bases between them. This CDR3 is CASSQVSGVDNSPLHF. The CDR3 region has the DNA TGCGCCAGCAGCCAAGTGTCGGGGGTTGATAATTCACCCCTCCACTTT.

The chain carries TRBV12-5 and TRBJ2-5; possible D gene TRBD2, 6 bases. The CDR3 has 15 residues. Germline CDR1 and CDR2: LGHNT and FRNRAP. V lost 1 base to trimming and J lost 5 bases, with 14 bases between them. The CDR3 loop is CASGLAQREVETQYF. CDR3 bases: TGTGCTAGTGGTTTGGCCCAGAGGGAGGTGGAGACCCAGTACTTC.